These 3 T cell receptor beta chains were all obtained from the same sample, sequenced in a study of blood T cell repertoires in COVID-19. Measured with immunoSEQ multiplex PCR; TCRdb has only the in-frame clones, and not every one. This sample has about 350,000 clones; approximately 89% occur once, and the top ten carry under 5%. The sample was peripheral blood. The source is a woman aged 55-75 years with COVID-19, enrolled during active disease.

The chain links TRBV18 to TRBJ2-5; 8 positions match TRBD1. Germline CDR1 and CDR2: KGHSH and LQKENI. J lost 3 bases, V lost 4 bases, and 4 bases had no gene match. This CDR3 spans 14 amino acids. Here the CDR3 reads CASSQTGDEETQYF. The CDR3 region has the DNA TGTGCCAGCTCACAGACAGGGGATGAAGAGACCCAGTACTTC.

This clone has only a few counts. The V call is TRBV28, the J call TRBJ1-3; 9 positions agree with TRBD1. This CDR3 comprises 14 residues. The V segment lost 6 bases and the J segment 4 bases; nucleotides outside the gene matches: 4. Germline CDR1 is MDHEN and CDR2 is SYDVKM. As DNA, the CDR3 is TGTGCCAGCAGACCCACAGGGGGCGGAAACACCATATATTTT. This codes for CASRPTGGGNTIYF. The full variable domain, completed using reference TRBV28 and TRBJ1-3, is DVKVTQSSRYLVKRTGEKVFLECVQDMDHENMFWYRQDPGLGLRLIYFSYDVKMKEKGDIPEGYSVSREKKERFSLILESASTNQTSMYLCASRPTGGGNTIYFGEGSWLTVV.

This chain joins TRBV2 and TRBJ1-5, with 8 bases identical to TRBD1. J gave up 6 bases and V 6 bases, and 4 bases lay outside the gene matches. The CDR3 contains 13 residues. In germline, CDR1 is SNHLY, CDR2 FYNNEI. This CDR3 is CASRGQGGQPQHF. As DNA, the CDR3 is TGTGCCAGCAGAGGACAGGGTGGTCAGCCCCAGCATTTT.